The 12 T cell receptor beta chains given below trace back to one sample, sequenced in a study of cytomegalovirus exposure and HLA in healthy donors. Use of 60 Vbeta and 13 Jbeta primers characterized the PCR. Profiling relied on immunoSEQ multiplex PCR, and the TCRdb table lists in-frame clones only, not all of them. The sample consists of 170,000 or so clones, just under 80% of them appearing once. The sequencing sample was made of PBMCs. These receptors were taken from a woman in her fifties or sixties in good health and CMV-seropositive.

This clone was detected a few times. The chain recombines TRBV7-2 with TRBJ2-7, with TRBD1 identical over 9 bases. Trimming cost V 5 bases and J 3 bases; bases outside gene matches: 8. This CDR3 contains 15 residues. CDR1 is SGHTA and CDR2 is FQGNSA in the germline V gene. The CDR3 is CASSPPGTGSYEQYF. The CDR3 coding sequence is TGTGCCAGCAGCCCACCCGGGACAGGGAGCTACGAGCAGTACTTC.

In the case of this clone: One junction end does not reproduce the germline sequence, and a read error may be involved. CDR3 DNA sequence: TGTGCTAGCAGCTTAGGGGCAGGGGAAGAGACCCAGTACTTC. It translates to CASSLGAGEETQYF. The V gene is TRBV7-7, the J gene TRBJ2-5; weak D call: TRBD1 (6 bases). CDR1 and CDR2 from the germline V gene are SSHAT and FNYEAQ (reference sequence). There are 14 residues in the CDR3.

DNA of the CDR3: TGCGCCAGCAGCTTGGCGGGAAGCGGGAACTACAATGAGCAGTTCTTC. Its protein product is CASSLAGSGNYNEQFF. The chain uses TRBV5-1 and TRBJ2-1; 7 nucleotides line up with TRBD2. The trim removed 0 bases at V and 3 bases at J, leaving 6 bases unmatched. Germline V CDR1 and CDR2: SGHRS, YFSETQ. The length of the CDR3 is 16 residues.

The chain couples TRBV11-3 to TRBJ2-6; TRBD2 might be the D (6 bases). The CDR3 sequence is 17 residues long. Germline V lookup: CDR1 SGHNT, CDR2 YENEEA. V was clipped by 4 bases and J by 0 bases, with 13 bases between them. The CDR3 DNA is TGTGCCAGCAGCTCCGGAGGGCTCAGCTCTGGGGCCAACGTCCTGACTTTC. Encoded protein: CASSSGGLSSGANVLTF.

The chain has TRBV30 and TRBJ1-4, with D unresolved. Trimming pared 7 bases from V and 0 bases from J, leaving 12 bases between. CDR3 length: 14 residues. The germline V gene has CDR1 GTSNPN and CDR2 SVGIG (reference sequence). CDR3: CAFYNLATNEKLFF. The CDR3 DNA reads as TGTGCCTTCTACAACCTAGCAACTAATGAAAAACTGTTTTTT.

The rearrangement joins TRBV19 to TRBJ1-1, with D possibly TRBD1 on 5 matching bases. Trimming removed 3 bases from V and 3 bases from J, with 11 bases in between. The CDR3 length is 14 residues. Germline CDR1 reads LNHDA; CDR2 reads SQIVND (reference sequence). The CDR3 nucleotides read TGTGCCAGTAGTATCTTTCAGGGCCACACTGAAGCTTTCTTT. Translating it yields CASSIFQGHTEAFF.

This chain uses TRBV7-3 with TRBJ1-1, with D possibly TRBD1 on 5 matching bases. This CDR3 has 15 residues. V was clipped by 5 bases and J by 4 bases, with 17 bases between them. Germline assignment: CDR1 SGHTA and CDR2 FQGTGA. In nucleotides, the CDR3 is TGTGCCAGCAGCACGCACGCCCAAAGGGGCACTGAAGCTTTCTTT. This gives the protein CASSTHAQRGTEAFF. Filled out from reference TRBV7-3 and TRBJ1-1, the complete variable domain reads GAGVSQTPSNKVTEKGKYVELRCDPISGHTALYWYRQSLGQGPEFLIYFQGTGAADDSGLPNDRFFAVRPEGSVSTLKIQRTERGDSAVYLCASSTHAQRGTEAFFGQGTRLTVV.

The CDR3 coding sequence is TGTGCCATCAGTGAGCAGGGCAGGGGGTCGGATGAGCAGTTCTTC. It yields the protein CAISEQGRGSDEQFF. The gene calls are TRBV10-3 and TRBJ2-1; 7 nucleotides line up with TRBD1. The germline CDR1 and CDR2 sequences are ENHRY and SYGVKD. Unmatched junction bases numbered 9, after V lost 2 bases and J lost 8 bases. The CDR3 extends over 15 amino acids.

The rearrangement joins TRBV27 to TRBJ2-7; 9 bases match TRBD1. Losses at the gene ends were 4 bases for V and 3 bases for J; bases not matched to a gene: 7. Germline V gene lookup returns CDR1 MNHEY and CDR2 SMNVEV (reference sequence). The CDR3 consists of 15 residues. Written as DNA, the CDR3 is TGTGCCAGCAGTTCAAGGCCGGGACAGGGCTACGAGCAGTACTTC. Translated: CASSSRPGQGYEQYF.

The J gene is TRBJ2-2, the V gene TRBV19; possibly TRBD1 for D (6 bases). Trimming took off 6 bases at V and 5 bases at J, with 22 bases between the two ends. The CDR3 contains 17 residues. Germline-derived CDR1 and CDR2 are LNHDA and SQIVND (reference sequence). Written as DNA, the CDR3 is TGTGCCAGTAGCACGGGACACCTCCGACTGAAGACCGGGGAGCTGTTTTTT. Translating gives CASSTGHLRLKTGELFF.

CDR3 bases: TGTGCCAGCCTTGGGACAGGTGGTGGCTACACCTTC. Its protein is CASLGTGGGYTF. The chain links TRBV28 to TRBJ1-2; 8 bases fit TRBD1. CDR3 length equals 12 residues. With V trimmed by 8 bases and J by 7 bases, 6 bases remained unmatched. CDR1 and CDR2 from the germline V gene are MDHEN and SYDVKM.

The chain has TRBV11-3 and TRBJ1-1; perhaps TRBD1 as D (6 bases). V was clipped by 5 bases and J by 7 bases, with 14 bases between them. The CDR3 contains 13 residues. Germline-derived CDR1 and CDR2 are SGHNT and YENEEA. Written as DNA, the CDR3 is TGTGCCAGCAGCAAGCGGGGGGCTGGTGAAGCTTTCTTT. Protein sequence: CASSKRGAGEAFF.